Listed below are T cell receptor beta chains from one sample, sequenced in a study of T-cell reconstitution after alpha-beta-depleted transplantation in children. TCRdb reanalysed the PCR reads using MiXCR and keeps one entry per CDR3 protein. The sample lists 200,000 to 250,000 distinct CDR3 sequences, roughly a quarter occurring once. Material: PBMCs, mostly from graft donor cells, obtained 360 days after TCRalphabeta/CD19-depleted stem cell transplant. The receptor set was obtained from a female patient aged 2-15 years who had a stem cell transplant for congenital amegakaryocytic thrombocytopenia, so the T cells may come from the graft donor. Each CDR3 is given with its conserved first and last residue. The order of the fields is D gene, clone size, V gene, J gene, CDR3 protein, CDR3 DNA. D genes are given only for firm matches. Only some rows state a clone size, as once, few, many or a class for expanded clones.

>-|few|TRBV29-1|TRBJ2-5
CSVEGGAKETQYF
TGCAGCGTTGAGGGTGGTGCTAAAGAGACCCAGTACTTC
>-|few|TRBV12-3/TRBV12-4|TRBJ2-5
CASRGLFEETQYF
TGTGCCAGCAGAGGACTCTTCGAAGAGACCCAGTACTTC
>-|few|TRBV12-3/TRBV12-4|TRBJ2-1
CASSPQPTVYNEQFF
TGTGCCAGCAGTCCCCAGCCGACAGTTTACAATGAGCAGTTCTTC
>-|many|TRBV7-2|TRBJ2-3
CASSLSSGFPDTQYF
TGTGCCAGCAGCTTAAGTTCGGGTTTTCCAGATACGCAGTATTTT
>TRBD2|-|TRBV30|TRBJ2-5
CAWSVGLALETQYF
TGTGCCTGGAGTGTCGGACTAGCACTCGAGACCCAGTACTTC
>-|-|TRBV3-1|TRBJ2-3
CASAQGISTDTQYF
TGTGCCAGCGCTCAGGGGATTAGCACAGATACGCAGTATTTT
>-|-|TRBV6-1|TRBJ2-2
CASSTRTGTNTGELFF
TGTGCCAGCAGCACCAGAACAGGGACTAACACCGGGGAGCTGTTTTTT
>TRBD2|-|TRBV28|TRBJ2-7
CASSLSSGAYYEQYF
TGTGCCAGCAGTCTAAGTAGCGGGGCCTACTACGAGCAGTACTTC
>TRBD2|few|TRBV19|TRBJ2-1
CANPAGLVFNEQFF
TGTGCCAACCCTGCGGGACTAGTATTCAATGAGCAGTTCTTC
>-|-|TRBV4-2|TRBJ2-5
CASSQEPGGPWETQYF
TGTGCCAGCAGCCAAGAGCCCGGGGGCCCTTGGGAGACCCAGTACTTC
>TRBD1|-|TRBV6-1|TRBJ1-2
CASSEATMGQPYGYTF
TGTGCCAGCAGTGAAGCGACAATGGGACAGCCCTATGGCTACACCTTC
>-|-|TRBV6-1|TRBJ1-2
CASSRRDTRTGYTF
TGTGCCAGCAGTCGACGGGACACTAGGACTGGCTACACCTTC
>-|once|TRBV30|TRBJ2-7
CAWSVFVGEGSYEQYF
TGTGCCTGGAGTGTATTTGTGGGGGAAGGGTCCTACGAGCAGTACTTC
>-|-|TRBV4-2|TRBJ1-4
CASSQDQGFPNEKLFF
TGTGCCAGCAGCCAAGATCAAGGTTTTCCTAATGAAAAACTGTTTTTT
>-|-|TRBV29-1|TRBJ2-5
CSVEWQFQETQYF
TGCAGCGTTGAATGGCAGTTCCAAGAGACCCAGTACTTC
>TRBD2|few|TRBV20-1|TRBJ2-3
CSARSLGGSGTDTQYF
TGCAGTGCTAGGAGCCTAGGCGGGAGCGGCACAGATACGCAGTATTTT
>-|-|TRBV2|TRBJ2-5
CASTPWGSGETQYF
TGTGCCAGCACCCCTTGGGGTAGTGGGGAGACCCAGTACTTC
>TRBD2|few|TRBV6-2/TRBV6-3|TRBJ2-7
CASTRRLASPQDYEQYF
TGTGCCAGCACTAGAAGACTAGCTTCTCCCCAAGACTACGAGCAGTACTTC
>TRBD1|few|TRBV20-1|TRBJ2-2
CSAGRQGARTGELFF
TGCAGTGCTGGTCGACAGGGAGCACGAACCGGGGAGCTGTTTTTT
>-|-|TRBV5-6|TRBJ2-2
CASSLVPQGGTGELFF
TGTGCCAGCAGCTTGGTTCCCCAGGGCGGGACCGGGGAGCTGTTTTTT
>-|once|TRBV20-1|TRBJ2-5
CSARALQGGQETQYF
TGCAGTGCTAGAGCGCTACAGGGGGGGCAAGAGACCCAGTACTTC
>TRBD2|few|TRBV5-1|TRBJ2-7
CASSLGNPGGRNNEQYF
TGCGCCAGCAGCTTGGGGAACCCGGGCGGGAGAAACAACGAGCAGTACTTC
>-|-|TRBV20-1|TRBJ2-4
CSAYSGQLAKNIQYF
TGCAGTGCTTATTCGGGACAACTAGCCAAAAACATTCAGTACTTC
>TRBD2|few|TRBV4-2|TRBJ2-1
CASSIRTGGFNEQFF
TGTGCCAGCAGCATCCGAACGGGGGGGTTCAATGAGCAGTTCTTC
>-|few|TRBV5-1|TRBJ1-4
CASSLDARGNEKLFF
TGCGCCAGCAGCTTGGATGCCAGGGGTAATGAAAAACTGTTTTTT
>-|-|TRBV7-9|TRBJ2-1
CASSFGLAEQFF
TGTGCCAGCAGCTTCGGGTTGGCTGAGCAGTTCTTC
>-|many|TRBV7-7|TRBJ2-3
CASSPGPTDTQYF
TGTGCCAGCAGCCCGGGGCCCACAGATACGCAGTATTTT
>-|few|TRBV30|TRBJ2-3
CAWRLGAQADTQYF
TGTGCCTGGCGTTTGGGGGCACAGGCAGATACGCAGTATTTT
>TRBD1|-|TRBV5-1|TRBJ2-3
CASSLATGQGRDTQYF
TGCGCCAGCAGCTTGGCTACGGGACAGGGGAGAGATACGCAGTATTTT
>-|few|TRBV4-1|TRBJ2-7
CASSPPGNEQYF
TGCGCCAGCAGCCCTCCAGGGAACGAGCAGTACTTC
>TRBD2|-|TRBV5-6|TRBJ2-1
CASSWTSARQFF
TGTGCCAGCAGCTGGACTAGCGCGAGGCAGTTCTTC
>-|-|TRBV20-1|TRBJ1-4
CSAGRTEANNEKLFF
TGCAGTGCTGGGCGGACAGAAGCCAATAATGAAAAACTGTTTTTT
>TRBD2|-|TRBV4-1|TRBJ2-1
CASSQDYGGLAGYEQFF
TGCGCCAGCAGCCAAGATTATGGGGGACTAGCGGGTTATGAGCAGTTCTTC